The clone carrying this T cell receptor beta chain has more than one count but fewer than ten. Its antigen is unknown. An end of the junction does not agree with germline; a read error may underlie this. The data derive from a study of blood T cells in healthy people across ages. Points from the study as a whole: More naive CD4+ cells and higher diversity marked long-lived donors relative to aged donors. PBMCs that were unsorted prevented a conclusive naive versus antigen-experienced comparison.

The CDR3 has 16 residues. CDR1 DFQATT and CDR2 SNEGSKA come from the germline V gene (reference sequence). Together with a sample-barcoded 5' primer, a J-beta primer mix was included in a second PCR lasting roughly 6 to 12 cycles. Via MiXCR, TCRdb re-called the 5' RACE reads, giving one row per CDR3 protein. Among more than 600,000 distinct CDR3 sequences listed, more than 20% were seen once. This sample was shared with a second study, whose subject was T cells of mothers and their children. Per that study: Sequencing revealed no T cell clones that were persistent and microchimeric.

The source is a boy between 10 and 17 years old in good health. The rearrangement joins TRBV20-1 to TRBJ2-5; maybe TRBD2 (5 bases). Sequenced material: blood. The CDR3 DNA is TGCAGTGCTAGAGATCAACCGGGATGGTACCAAGAGACTCAGTACTTC. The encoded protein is CSARDQPGWYQETQYF.